This is a list of T cell receptor beta chains from one sample in a study of blood T cell repertoires in COVID-19. Generated by immunoSEQ multiplex PCR, the TCRdb table keeps only in-frame clones and is missing some. The sample contains over 250,000 clones, 85% of which appear only once. The sequencing input was peripheral blood. The receptors here all came from a man in his fifties or sixties with active or convalescent COVID-19. Both conserved end residues are part of each CDR3. A D gene is named only where the DNA matches it firmly. Not all rows give a size; the values are once, few, many and, for expanded clones, a class.

TRBJ2-2 - TRBD1 TRBV2 TGTGCCAGCAGCCCGACAGGGAGCACCGGGGAGCTGTTTTTT CASSPTGSTGELFF
TRBJ2-3 - - TRBV10-2 TGCGCCAGCAAAGACAGCCCCACAGATACGCAGTATTTT CASKDSPTDTQYF
TRBJ2-2 - TRBD2 TRBV4-1 TGCGCCAGCAGCCGGGGGGAACTAGCGGGAGTTATGAGCGGGGAGCTGTTTTTT CASSRGELAGVMSGELFF
TRBJ2-1 once TRBD2 TRBV3-1/TRBV3-2 TGTGCCAGCAGTCTAGCGGGAGCGCCTACGGGGAATGAGCAGTTCTTC CASSLAGAPTGNEQFF
TRBJ2-1 - - TRBV7-8 TGTGCCAGCAGCCCCCGGGTCGGAGGGGGCAACAATGAGCAGTTCTTC CASSPRVGGGNNEQFF
TRBJ2-1 - TRBD2 TRBV7-9 TGTGCCAGCAGCGGCACCGGGACTAGCGTCCCCCAGCTCCACAATGAGCAGTTCTTC CASSGTGTSVPQLHNEQFF
TRBJ1-2 - - TRBV5-6 TGTGCCAGCAGCTTGGATGGAGATTCCTATGGCTACACCTTC CASSLDGDSYGYTF
TRBJ2-5 - - TRBV4-2 TGTGCCAGCAGTTCCCGGGGCGGGGTATCGGAGACCCAGTACTTC CASSSRGGVSETQYF
TRBJ2-1 - TRBD1 TRBV27 TGTGCCAGCAGTCCGGGACAGGGGGGATACAATGAGCAGTTCTTC CASSPGQGGYNEQFF
TRBJ2-1 - TRBD2 TRBV6-1 TGTGCCAGCAGTGGCCTATCGGGAGGGTCCCCACATGAGCAGTTCTTC CASSGLSGGSPHEQFF
TRBJ1-1 once - TRBV12-3/TRBV12-4 TGTGCCAGCAGTGCAGACTCGAGGACTGAAGCTTTCTTT CASSADSRTEAFF
TRBJ1-2 once - TRBV6-5 TGTGCCAGCAGGACGACTTCCAACTATGGCTACACCTTC CASRTTSNYGYTF
TRBJ2-7 - - TRBV5-1 TGCGCCAGCAGCTTCCATTACGAGCAGTACTTC CASSFHYEQYF
TRBJ2-1 - - TRBV6-5 TGTGCCAGCAGGAAGGAGGGTGGGAAGCAGTTCTTC CASRKEGGKQFF
TRBJ1-1 - TRBD1 TRBV5-1 TGCGCCAGCAGCCACAGCGAGACAGGGGGAAACACTGAAGCTTTCTTT CASSHSETGGNTEAFF
TRBJ2-2 - TRBD1 TRBV28 TGTGCCAGCAGTCCGCCGCTCGGGACAGGGTCCACCGGGGAGCTGTTTTTT CASSPPLGTGSTGELFF
TRBJ1-2 - - TRBV5-6 TGTGCCAGCAGCTTGGGCTTCGGCTATGGCTACACCTTC CASSLGFGYGYTF
TRBJ2-1 - TRBD2 TRBV14 TGTGCCAGCAGCCTGAGGACTAGCGGGAGAAGGAATGAGCAGTTCTTC CASSLRTSGRRNEQFF
TRBJ1-2 - - TRBV9 TGTGCCAGCAGCGTAGGAACAAACACGATTAACTATGGCTACACCTTC CASSVGTNTINYGYTF
TRBJ2-7 once - TRBV6-2/TRBV6-3 TGTGCCAGCAGTACACAAGATCAGCAGTACTTC CASSTQDQQYF
TRBJ2-5 few - TRBV2 TGTGCCAGCAAGGGAGGAGTAGGAGAGACCCAGTACTTC CASKGGVGETQYF
TRBJ2-2 - TRBD2 TRBV28 TGTGCCAGCAGTTTATCTGCACTAGCGGGCCTTAGCGCGAACACCGGGGAGCTGTTTTTT CASSLSALAGLSANTGELFF
TRBJ1-2 few - TRBV5-1 TGCGCCAGCAGCCTGATTTCGACGGGGGGCGGTGGCTACACCTTC CASSLISTGGGGYTF